The 19 T cell receptor beta chains listed next were all sequenced from one sample in a study of early T cells in non-severe SARS-CoV-2 infection. Using its own MiXCR run on the 5' RACE reads, TCRdb lists one record per CDR3 protein. The table has over 30,000 distinct CDR3 sequences, less than 6.5% seen once; the top ten hold roughly 14%. The specimen sequenced was whole blood. The origin of the receptors is an adult who was a healthcare worker with PCR-confirmed SARS-CoV-2 infection or an uninfected control (not recorded which).

This clonotype was counted many times. The CDR3, as DNA: TGTGCCAGCGCGACAGGGGCTCCCTACGAGCAGTACTTC. Its protein product is CASATGAPYEQYF. V is TRBV28 and J is TRBJ2-7, with 8 bases lining up with TRBD1. The germline V gene has CDR1 MDHEN and CDR2 SYDVKM. V trimming: 8 bases; J trimming: 2 bases; junction bases outside the gene matches: 5. The CDR3 is 13 amino acids.

This clonotype was counted between two and nine times. This chain joins TRBV3-1 and TRBJ2-1, with D maybe TRBD2 (6 bases). The V end lost 4 bases, the J end lost 9 bases, and 19 bases lay between the germline ends. Germline V gives CDR1 LGHDT, CDR2 YNNKEL (reference sequence). The length of the CDR3 is 15 residues. Here the CDR3 DNA reads TGTGCCAGCAGCCCGGACTATTCTAGGGCGGGTGAGCAGTTCTTC. Translated: CASSPDYSRAGEQFF.

Judged by abundance, this clonotype is medium-sized (0.01 to 0.1%). The chain couples TRBV29-1 to TRBJ2-1; 9 bases are a match to TRBD1. This CDR3 comprises 13 residues. Germline V gene data show CDR1 as SQVTM and CDR2 as ANQGSEA. Unmatched junction bases numbered 8, after V lost 7 bases and J lost 7 bases. The CDR3 sequence: CSGATGGLNEQFF. For the CDR3, the DNA is TGCAGCGGTGCTACAGGGGGCTTAAATGAGCAGTTCTTC.

At least ten counts were recorded for this clonotype. The chain employs TRBV21-1 and TRBJ2-1; the DNA was not used to check the table's D call, TRBD1. TRBV21-1 is given as a pseudogene. The CDR3 spans 16 residues. CDR3 amino acids: CASSRHRDRVINEQFF. The CDR3 DNA sequence: TGTGCCAGCAGCAGGCACCGGGACAGGGTTATCAATGAGCAGTTCTTC.

This chain joins TRBV28 and TRBJ1-4, with a possible D match to TRBD1 (6 bases). V lost 4 bases, J lost 8 bases, and 17 bases lay in between. Per the germline V gene, CDR1 is MDHEN and CDR2 is SYDVKM. The CDR3 has 15 amino acids. The CDR3, as DNA: TGTGCCAGCAGTTCTCCGTGGCAGGGGAACGAAAAACTGTTTTTT. Translation gives CASSSPWQGNEKLFF.

This clonotype has ten or more counts. The chain joins TRBV6-6 to TRBJ1-6; weak D call: TRBD1 (5 bases). The CDR3 consists of 15 residues. The germline gives CDR1 MNHNY, CDR2 SVGAGI (reference sequence). V lost 0 bases to trimming and J lost 7 bases, with 10 bases between them. The CDR3 protein is CASSYSGTANSPLHF. The DNA of the CDR3 is TGTGCCAGCAGTTACTCGGGGACGGCAAATTCACCCCTCCACTTT.

This clonotype was recorded a few times. The rearrangement links TRBV12-3 or TRBV12-4 to TRBJ1-5; D remains ambiguous. V lost 1 base to trimming and J lost 4 bases, with 8 bases between them. The CDR3 is made up of 14 amino acids. The CDR3 reads CASSLGQQNQPQHF. DNA for the CDR3: TGTGCCAGCAGTTTAGGGCAGCAAAATCAGCCCCAGCATTTT.

This clonotype was counted only a few times. The V gene is TRBV29-1, the J gene TRBJ1-5; D perhaps matches TRBD1 (6 bases). Trimming removed 4 bases from V and 5 bases from J, with 12 bases in between. Germline CDR1 reads SQVTM; CDR2 reads ANQGSEA. The CDR3 totals 13 residues. DNA for the CDR3: TGCAGCGTTGTAGGGGGGGCCGATCAGCCCCAGCATTTT. It specifies CSVVGGADQPQHF.

This clonotype was observed many times. This chain links TRBV5-4 with TRBJ2-7, with 9 bases lining up with TRBD1. V lost 0 bases and J lost 6; bases outside the gene matches: 7. The germline CDR1 and CDR2 sequences are SGHNT and YYREEE (reference sequence). This CDR3 is 15 amino acids long. DNA of the CDR3: TGTGCCAGCAGCTTGGAGGCGACAGGGGGGGCCGAGCAGTACTTC. Residues: CASSLEATGGAEQYF.

This clonotype appeared many times. This chain uses TRBV29-1 with TRBJ2-7, with a possible D match to TRBD1 (5 bases). Germline V gives CDR1 SQVTM, CDR2 ANQGSEA. This CDR3 is built from 12 residues. V gave up 6 bases and J gave up 3 bases, with 12 bases separating them. CDR3 sequence: CSVTQDLYEQYF. In nucleotides, the CDR3 is TGCAGCGTGACACAGGACCTCTACGAGCAGTACTTC.

This clonotype was seen ten or more times. CDR3 region: CSASGDRGYVDTQYF. CDR3 DNA sequence: TGCAGTGCTAGTGGTGACAGGGGATATGTAGATACGCAGTATTTT. J is TRBJ2-3 and V is TRBV20-1; TRBD1 matches 8 bases. CDR3 length: 15 amino acids. V shed 3 bases, J shed 5 bases, and the junction held 10 bases outside the gene matches. Germline V lookup: CDR1 DFQATT, CDR2 SNEGSKA (reference sequence).

V and J are TRBV6-5 and TRBJ2-7; D unresolved. The CDR3 is 13 amino acids. In germline, CDR1 is MNHEY, CDR2 SVGAGI. Trimming cost V 7 bases and J 1 base, with 11 bases left between them. The CDR3 bases are TGTGCCAGCACCTCCGGGCGGTCCTACGAGCAGTACTTC. Its translation is CASTSGRSYEQYF.

In this sample, this clonotype turned up a few times. The rearrangement links TRBV28 to TRBJ1-3; D unresolved. The CDR3 is made up of 13 amino acids. Trimming removed 5 bases from V and 4 bases from J, with 9 bases in between. Per the germline V gene, CDR1 is MDHEN and CDR2 is SYDVKM. CDR3 bases: TGTGCCAGCAGTCCCGACGTGGGAAACACCATATATTTT. Its protein is CASSPDVGNTIYF.

This clonotype has just a few counts. The chain employs TRBV6-4 and TRBJ2-1; TRBD2 matches at 12 bases. The V segment lost 3 bases and the J segment 7 bases; nucleotides outside the gene matches: 7. In germline, CDR1 is MRHNA, CDR2 SNTAGT. CDR3 length: 16 amino acids. The CDR3 sequence: CASSESSGGARNEQFF. CDR3 coding DNA: TGTGCCAGCAGTGAGTCTAGCGGGGGGGCCAGAAATGAGCAGTTCTTC.

This clonotype has a count of ten or more. The chain joins TRBV7-6 to TRBJ1-4, with D possibly matching TRBD1 (5 bases). Germline assignment: CDR1 SGHVS and CDR2 FNYEAQ. CDR3 size: 13 residues. Trimming stripped 8 bases from V and 8 bases from J, with 15 bases between. CDR3 residues: CASQSAGGEKLFF. CDR3 nucleotide sequence: TGTGCCAGCCAGTCGGCCGGGGGGGAAAAACTGTTTTTT.

This clonotype occurred many times. V and J are TRBV14 and TRBJ2-7, with TRBD2 matching 10 bases. CDR1 SGHDN and CDR2 FVKESK come from the germline V gene. The CDR3 is 15 residues long. V was clipped by 5 bases and J by 2 bases; unmatched bases: 6. In DNA form, the CDR3 reads TGTGCCAGCAGCGATACTAGCGGGGCTGCCTACGAGCAGTACTTC. It is translated as CASSDTSGAAYEQYF.

In this sample, this clonotype turned up a few times. The chain combines TRBV11-2 with TRBJ2-1; 11 nucleotides align to TRBD2. V gave up 8 bases and J gave up 7 bases; unmatched junction bases: 16. Germline CDR1 SGHAT, CDR2 FQNNGV. The CDR3 has 17 residues. The CDR3 DNA reads as TGTGCCAGCGGACCCACGAGGCTCCTAGCGGGGGGAAATGAGCAGTTCTTC. It encodes CASGPTRLLAGGNEQFF.

Regarding this clonotype: A much larger clone lies one base from this, so it may be a read error. The chain's CDR3 is CASSGAGTANIQNF. The CDR3, as DNA: TGTGCCAGCAGTGGCGCCGGGACGGCAAACATTCAGAACTTC. J is TRBJ2-4 and V is TRBV6-2 or TRBV6-3, with D possibly called TRBD1 or TRBD2 (5 bases each). CDR3 length: 14 residues. Germline V gene sequence: CDR1 MNHEY, CDR2 SVGEGT.

This clonotype was detected a few times. The chain links TRBV5-1 to TRBJ2-7, with TRBD1 identical over 7 bases. CDR1 is SGHRS and CDR2 is YFSETQ in the germline V gene. V trimming: 2 bases; J trimming: 6 bases; junction bases outside the gene matches: 2. This CDR3 region has 12 residues. CDR3 in amino acids: CASSLPGGEQYF. The CDR3, as DNA: TGCGCCAGCAGCTTACCAGGGGGCGAGCAGTACTTC.